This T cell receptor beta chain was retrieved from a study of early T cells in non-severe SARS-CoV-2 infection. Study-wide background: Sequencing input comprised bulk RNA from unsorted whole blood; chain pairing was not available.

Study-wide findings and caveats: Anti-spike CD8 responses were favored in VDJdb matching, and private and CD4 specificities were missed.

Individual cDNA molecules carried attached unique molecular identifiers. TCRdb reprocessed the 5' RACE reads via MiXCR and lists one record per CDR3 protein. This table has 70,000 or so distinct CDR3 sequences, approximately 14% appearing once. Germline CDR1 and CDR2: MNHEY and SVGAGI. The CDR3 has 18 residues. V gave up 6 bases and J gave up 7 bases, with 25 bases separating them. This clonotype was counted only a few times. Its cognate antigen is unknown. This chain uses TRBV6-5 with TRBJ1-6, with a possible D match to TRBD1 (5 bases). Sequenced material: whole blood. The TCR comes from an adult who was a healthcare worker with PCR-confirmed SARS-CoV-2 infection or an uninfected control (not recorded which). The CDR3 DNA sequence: TGTGCCAGCAGGCCCCTTCCGGGACCGACTTACCGAAATTCACCCCTCCACTTT. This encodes CASRPLPGPTYRNSPLHF.